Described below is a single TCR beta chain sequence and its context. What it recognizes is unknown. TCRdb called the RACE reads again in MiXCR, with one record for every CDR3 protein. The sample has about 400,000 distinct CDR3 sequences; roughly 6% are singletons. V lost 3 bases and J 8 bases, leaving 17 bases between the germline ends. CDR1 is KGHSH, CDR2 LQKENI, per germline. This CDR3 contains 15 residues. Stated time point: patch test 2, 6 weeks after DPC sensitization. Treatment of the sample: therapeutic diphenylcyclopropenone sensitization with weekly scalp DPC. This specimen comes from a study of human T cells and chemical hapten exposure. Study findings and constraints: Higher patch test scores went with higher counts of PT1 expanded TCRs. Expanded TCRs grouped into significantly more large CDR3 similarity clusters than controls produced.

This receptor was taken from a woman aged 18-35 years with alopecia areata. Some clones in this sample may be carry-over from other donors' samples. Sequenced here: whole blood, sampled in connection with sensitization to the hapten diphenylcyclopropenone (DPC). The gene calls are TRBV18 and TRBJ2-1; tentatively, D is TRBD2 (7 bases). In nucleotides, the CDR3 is TGTGCCAGCTCACCCTATAGTTTCGGGGGGCATGAGCAGTTCTTC. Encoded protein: CASSPYSFGGHEQFF.